The 21 T cell receptor beta chains reported below all come from one sample, sequenced in a study of cytomegalovirus exposure and HLA in healthy donors. PCR amplification relied on 60 Vbeta primers (plus 13 Jbeta primers). TCRdb's table, derived via immunoSEQ multiplex PCR, lists solely in-frame clones and lacks some. The table includes 150,000 to 200,000 clones, around 79% detected once. The sample consisted of PBMCs. These receptors came from a woman aged 45-59 years in good health and CMV-seronegative.

There are a few counts of this clone. CDR3 nucleotide sequence: TGCGCCAGCAGCCAAGTGGGGCCTCTGAACACTGAAGCTTTCTTT. It specifies CASSQVGPLNTEAFF. The chain recombines TRBV4-1 with TRBJ1-1, with D perhaps TRBD1 (5 bases). Germline-derived CDR1 and CDR2 are MGHRA and YSYEKL. The V and J ends lost 1 base and 0 bases respectively, with 9 bases between them. The CDR3 is 15 residues long.

The chain links TRBV5-4 to TRBJ1-1; 8 bases fit TRBD1. Trimming removed 1 base from V and 1 base from J; junction bases left unmatched: 3. Germline V gene lookup returns CDR1 SGHNT and CDR2 YYREEE (reference sequence). The CDR3 covers 15 residues. The CDR3 loop reads CASSLQGASNTEAFF. The CDR3 nucleotides are TGTGCCAGCAGCTTGCAGGGGGCATCGAACACTGAAGCTTTCTTT.

The V call is TRBV7-9, the J call TRBJ2-5, with a weak D call TRBD1 (5 bases). There are 11 residues in the CDR3. The V gene lost 5 bases and the J gene lost 4 bases, with 5 bases spanning the gap. CDR1 and CDR2 from the germline V gene are SEHNR and FQNEAQ (reference sequence). The CDR3 DNA reads TGTGCCAGCAGCCAGGGAGAGACCCAGTACTTC. This encodes CASSQGETQYF.

The chain is built from TRBV7-2 and TRBJ2-1; no firm D call. This CDR3 comprises 15 residues. CDR1 and CDR2 from the germline V gene are SGHTA and FQGNSA. V was trimmed by 2 bases and J by 9 bases, leaving 17 bases between them. The CDR3 loop is CASSLTVLQLGEQFF. For the CDR3, the DNA is TGTGCCAGCAGCTTAACGGTCTTACAGTTGGGTGAGCAGTTCTTC.

CDR3 sequence reads: CASRAGEGGNQPQHF. CDR3 sequence (DNA): TGCGCCAGCAGGGCAGGGGAAGGGGGCAATCAGCCCCAGCATTTT. J is TRBJ1-5 and V is TRBV4-1; D possibly corresponds to TRBD1 (6 bases). CDR3 length: 15 residues. The germline gives CDR1 MGHRA, CDR2 YSYEKL. V shed 6 bases and J shed 2 bases, with 14 bases lying between them.

About this clone itself: One end of the junction fails to match germline, which may point to a read error. The chain carries TRBV7-9 and TRBJ2-7, with 8 bases matching TRBD2. This CDR3 contains 12 residues. Germline values: CDR1 SEHNR, CDR2 FQNEAQ (reference sequence). Here the CDR3 DNA reads TGTTCCAGCAGCTCCAAGCGGGGGGAGCAGTACTTC. This sequence encodes CSSSSKRGEQYF.

The chain couples TRBV5-4 to TRBJ1-1; no clear D gene. The V end was cut by 0 bases, the J end by 1 base, with 7 bases between. The germline V gene encodes CDR1 SGHNT and CDR2 YYREEE (reference sequence). The CDR3 spans 14 residues. The CDR3 nucleotides read TGTGCCAGCAGCTTGGTTCGCGGGAACACTGAAGCTTTCTTT. This translates into CASSLVRGNTEAFF.

This sequence joins TRBV7-2 and TRBJ2-3; TRBD1 might be the D (5 bases). This CDR3 region has 19 residues. The V gene's germline CDR1 is SGHTA and CDR2 FQGNSA. The V end lost 1 base, the J end lost 2 bases, and 22 bases lay between the germline ends. CDR3 nucleotide sequence: TGTGCCAGCAGCTTAGGGCAGGGTTCAACCCTGTTTTTCACAGATACGCAGTATTTT. Amino acids: CASSLGQGSTLFFTDTQYF.

The V and J genes are TRBV27 and TRBJ1-1; perhaps TRBD1 as D (6 bases). Trimming took off 5 bases at V and 1 base at J, with 11 bases between the two ends. Germline-derived CDR1 and CDR2 are MNHEY and SMNVEV (reference sequence). The CDR3 is 14 residues long. Written as DNA, the CDR3 is TGTGCCAGCAGTACAGGGACCAGGAACACTGAAGCTTTCTTT. Its translation: CASSTGTRNTEAFF.

CDR3 sequence (DNA): TGTGCCAGCAGCTTCAGGGCTCTGAACACCGGGGAGCTGTTTTTT. Its translation is CASSFRALNTGELFF. The chain employs TRBV7-3 and TRBJ2-2; TRBD1 is a possible D gene (5 bases). The CDR3 is 15 residues long. The V end was cut by 3 bases, the J end by 1 base, with 9 bases between. CDR1 and CDR2 from the germline V gene are SGHTA and FQGTGA.

A single count supports this clone. The chain recombines TRBV5-1 with TRBJ1-3; possibly TRBD1 for D (6 bases). CDR3 length: 16 residues. Germline CDR1 reads SGHRS; CDR2 reads YFSETQ. The germline V and J ends were trimmed by 2 bases and 0 bases, with 12 bases remaining between them. The CDR3 DNA is TGCGCCAGCAGCTTCGATACAGGGCTCTCTGGAAACACCATATATTTT. Protein: CASSFDTGLSGNTIYF.

The V gene is TRBV19, the J gene TRBJ2-1; TRBD2 might be the D (6 bases). The CDR3 is made up of 14 amino acids. V was trimmed by 6 bases and J by 5 bases, leaving 14 bases between them. Germline V CDR1 and CDR2: LNHDA, SQIVND (reference sequence). Written as DNA, the CDR3 is TGTGCCAGTAGATCAGGAGGGTCTCACAATGAGCAGTTCTTC. Amino acid sequence: CASRSGGSHNEQFF.

The chain is built from TRBV6-6 and TRBJ2-3; 7 positions agree with TRBD1. CDR3 length equals 15 residues. Germline V lookup: CDR1 MNHNY, CDR2 SVGAGI (reference sequence). The V and J ends lost 3 bases and 2 bases, in that order; junction bases with no gene match: 5. In nucleotides, the CDR3 is TGTGCCAGCAGTTATGACAGGGTTCCCACAGATACGCAGTATTTT. It is translated as CASSYDRVPTDTQYF.

The chain recombines TRBV7-6 with TRBJ1-6; D is undetermined. The CDR3 is made up of 14 amino acids. The germline V and J ends were trimmed by 4 bases and 5 bases, with 9 bases remaining between them. Germline V gene sequence: CDR1 SGHVS, CDR2 FNYEAQ. CDR3 DNA sequence: TGTGCCAGCAGCTCGGGCGGGGATAATTCACCCCTCCACTTT. It yields the protein CASSSGGDNSPLHF.

The chain recombines TRBV6-1 with TRBJ2-3; 9 nucleotides match TRBD2. V was clipped by 1 base and J by 4 bases; unmatched bases: 6. The germline V gene has CDR1 MNHNS and CDR2 SASEGT. The CDR3 has 16 amino acids. The CDR3 loop reads CASSEVLAGGPDTQYF. The CDR3 DNA sequence: TGTGCCAGCAGTGAAGTACTGGCGGGAGGGCCAGATACGCAGTATTTT.

This clone was seen just once. The chain is built from TRBV19 and TRBJ2-2; maybe TRBD2 (6 bases). The CDR3 runs 13 residues. Germline CDR1 and CDR2: LNHDA and SQIVND (reference sequence). V was pared by 6 bases and J by 7 bases, with 12 bases between. Here the CDR3 reads CASSVGLLGELFF. The CDR3, as DNA: TGTGCCAGTAGCGTTGGACTACTCGGGGAGCTGTTTTTT.

This chain connects TRBV18 to TRBJ2-1; TRBD1 matches at 9 bases. V was pared by 3 bases and J by 2 bases, with 2 bases of the junction left unmatched. The CDR3 length is 15 residues. CDR1 is KGHSH and CDR2 is LQKENI in the germline V gene. The CDR3 loop is CASSPGQGAYNEQFF. CDR3 DNA: TGTGCCAGCTCACCGGGACAGGGTGCCTACAATGAGCAGTTCTTC.

This clone was counted between two and nine times. The chain combines TRBV6-1 with TRBJ1-1; 8 bases fit TRBD1. V lost 6 bases, J lost 5 bases, and 8 bases stayed unmatched. Germline values: CDR1 MNHNS, CDR2 SASEGT. There are 14 residues in the CDR3. CDR3: CASRRTGRGTEAFF. CDR3 bases: TGTGCCAGCAGGAGGACAGGGAGAGGTACTGAAGCTTTCTTT.

The chain employs TRBV11-2 and TRBJ1-3, with 9 positions matching TRBD1. This CDR3 spans 15 amino acids. With 2 bases clipped from V and 8 bases from J, the junction kept 7 bases outside the gene matches. Germline assignment: CDR1 SGHAT and CDR2 FQNNGV. The CDR3 DNA reads TGTGCCAGCAGCTTAAGGGACAGGGAAAAATACACCATATATTTT. This encodes CASSLRDREKYTIYF.

The chain couples TRBV5-1 to TRBJ2-1; 8 bases fit TRBD2. Germline assignment: CDR1 SGHRS and CDR2 YFSETQ. The CDR3 consists of 14 residues. V lost 4 bases, J lost 5 bases, and 5 bases stayed unmatched. The CDR3 sequence is CASSRAGANNEQFF. CDR3 DNA sequence: TGCGCCAGCAGCCGAGCGGGGGCCAACAATGAGCAGTTCTTC.

V and J are TRBV7-2 and TRBJ2-1; maybe TRBD2 (6 bases). There are 16 residues in the CDR3. Per the germline V gene, CDR1 is SGHTA and CDR2 is FQGNSA. V shed 5 bases and J shed 2 bases, with 16 bases lying between them. CDR3 loop: CASSREGTPAYNEQFF. The CDR3 nucleotides are TGTGCCAGCAGCAGAGAAGGGACTCCAGCCTACAATGAGCAGTTCTTC.